The following is a TCR beta chain sequence with its context. Its antigen is still unknown. No base quality values were provided; no much bigger clone lies one nucleotide off. Including cysteine and phenylalanine, the CDR3 has 16 amino acids. The sequence is cut down to CDR3 DNA, 48 bases in frame from base 1. The V end gives up 0 bases and the J end 5 bases, leaving 8 bases in the junction not matched to a gene. According to the germline V gene, CDR1 reads SGHRS and CDR2 reads YFSETQ. This specimen comes from a study of OX40 agonist ivuxolimab in advanced cancers. Regarding the research as a whole: Ivuxolimab was an agonistic, fully human IgG2 monoclonal antibody directed against OX40 (CD134), a costimulatory receptor. The paper reports the monotherapy dose-escalation portion (N = 52 patients) of the phase I ivuxolimab trial. Partial responses occurred in three dose-escalation patients: two with cutaneous melanoma and one with hepatocellular carcinoma. In the dose-escalation cohort, more than 80% of patients were male, and the mean age was around 60 years with a range of 23 to 79. Prior anti-PD-1, anti-PD-L1 or anti-CTLA-4 therapy was permitted, and 30% to 45% of dose-escalation patients had received checkpoint inhibitors. Among the roughly 52 dose-escalation patients, 19 had hepatocellular carcinoma, approximately 15 melanoma, 9 renal cell carcinoma and 9 head and neck cancer. Intravenous ivuxolimab was administered to patients every 2 weeks at six dose levels: 0.01, 0.1, 0.3, 1.5, 3 and 10 mg/kg. The point of sequencing TCRbeta in the periphery was to test whether ivuxolimab changed TCR sequence diversity and drove clonal T-cell expansion. General study outcomes and caveats: After ivuxolimab, CD8+ T cells had more expanded clones than CD4+ T cells on average. At doses of 0.1 to 3.0 mg/kg, clonal expansion of both CD4+ and CD8+ blood T cells was observed from baseline to week 6. In partial responders in the 0.1-3.0 mg/kg groups, normalized peripheral clonal expansion was found to be among the lowest, especially among CD8+ T cells. Which antigens the clonally expanded peripheral T cells were specific for was not determined. Low levels of normalized T-cell clonal expansion were also seen in some nonresponding patients.

The trial excluded patients who had a history of autoimmune disease or who were on systemic immunosuppression. In every dose cohort, peripheral blood was drawn for TCR sequencing at baseline, cycle 4 day 1, and cycle 7 day 1. The samples were taken from a phase I, first-in-human, multicenter, open-label dose-escalation trial of ivuxolimab. The trial enrolled adults with locally advanced or metastatic head and neck squamous cell, hepatocellular, melanoma or renal cell carcinoma. Before TCR sequencing, CD4+ T cells and CD8+ T cells were sorted from peripheral blood as separate populations. Genomic DNA was extracted from sorted cells for sequencing of the TCRbeta CDR3 region. The immunoSEQ Assay was used to sequence the TCRbeta CDR3 regions. Not all clones reach the TCRdb copy of this immuneACCESS table, which keeps in-frame sequences only. Checked studies attribute under half of the gap to unresolved V genes and leave the rest unexplained. The sample table lists tens of thousands of clones, around 89% of them with a count of one. The ten largest account for roughly 0.98% of the sample.

The sequence links TRBV5-1 to TRBJ2-7, and TRBD1 aligns with 10 junction nucleotides. The sequence was collected from an adult with an advanced solid tumor such as melanoma, head and neck, liver or kidney cancer. The specimen was CD4+ or CD8+ T cells sorted from blood, collected in a trial of the OX40 agonist ivuxolimab. The CDR3 reads CASSLATGTGADEQYF. The DNA sequence is as follows: TGCGCCAGCAGCTTGGCCACCGGGACAGGGGCCGACGAGCAGTACTTC.